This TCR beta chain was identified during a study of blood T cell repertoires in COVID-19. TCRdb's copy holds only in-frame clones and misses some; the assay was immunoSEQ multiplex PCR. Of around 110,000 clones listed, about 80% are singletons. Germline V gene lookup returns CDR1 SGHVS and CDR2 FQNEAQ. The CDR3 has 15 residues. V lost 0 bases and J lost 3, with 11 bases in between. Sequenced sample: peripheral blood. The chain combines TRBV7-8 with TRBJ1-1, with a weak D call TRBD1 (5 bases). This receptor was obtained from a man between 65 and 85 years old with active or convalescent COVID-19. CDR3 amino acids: CASSLASKGDTEAFF. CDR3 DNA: TGTGCCAGCAGCTTAGCGTCTAAAGGGGACACTGAAGCTTTCTTT.